This entry lists 9 T cell receptor beta chains sequenced from one sample in a study of response to subunit inactivated influenza vaccine. TCRdb reprocessed the RT-PCR reads with MiXCR, giving one entry per CDR3 protein. Of 650,000 or so distinct CDR3 sequences in the sample, 14% were seen once. This sample comprised PBMCs from blood, obtained roughly 2 weeks before vaccination. These receptors all stem from a man aged 45 to 65 who received an inactivated influenza vaccine.

The chain links TRBV15 to TRBJ2-3, with D hard to call. V shed 3 bases and J shed 3 bases, with 7 bases lying between them. Germline V gene data show CDR1 as LNHNV and CDR2 as YYDKDF (reference sequence). This CDR3 has 13 residues. The CDR3 DNA reads as TGTGCCACCAGCAGTGAACGGACAGATACGCAGTATTTT. It specifies CATSSERTDTQYF.

As concerns this clonotype: One end of the junction fails to match germline, which may point to a read error. V and J are TRBV19 and TRBJ2-2; TRBD1 matches at 7 bases. Germline CDR1 LNHDA, CDR2 SQIVND (reference sequence). The CDR3 loop spans 15 amino acids. CDR3 sequence (DNA): TGTGCCAGTAGTATTAAACAGGGGAACACCGGGGAGCTGTCTTTT. As protein: CASSIKQGNTGELSF.

This chain connects TRBV5-1 to TRBJ1-6; D is undetermined. The V gene's germline CDR1 is SGHRS and CDR2 YFSETQ. V lost 2 bases, J lost 8 bases, and 14 bases lay in between. The CDR3 is 15 amino acids. The chain's CDR3 is CASSLTLGEDSPLHF. Written as DNA, the CDR3 is TGCGCCAGCAGCTTAACCTTGGGAGAGGATTCACCCCTCCACTTT.

The table lists this clonotype with a few counts. The chain carries TRBV2 and TRBJ2-5; D not certain. V was pared by 7 bases and J by 1 base, with 4 bases between. This CDR3 region has 11 residues. The germline gives CDR1 SNHLY, CDR2 FYNNEI. In nucleotides, the CDR3 is TGTGCCAGCATGCTCCAAGAGACCCAGTACTTC. Its translation is CASMLQETQYF.

This clonotype appeared a few times. The chain combines TRBV28 with TRBJ1-2, with D uncertain. Germline CDR1 and CDR2: MDHEN and SYDVKM. The CDR3 is made up of 14 amino acids. Deletions cut 6 bases from V and 2 bases from J, with 13 bases between. CDR3 protein: CASSPEPGNYGYTF. The CDR3 DNA is TGTGCCAGCAGCCCGGAACCGGGAAACTATGGCTACACCTTC.

This clonotype was observed a few times. CDR3 sequence: CASSFPGGEASGYTF. The CDR3 region has the DNA TGTGCCAGCAGCTTCCCAGGGGGCGAAGCGTCTGGCTACACCTTC. V is TRBV7-9 and J is TRBJ1-2, with 8 nucleotides matching TRBD1. Germline assignment: CDR1 SEHNR and CDR2 FQNEAQ (reference sequence). After removal of 3 bases from V and 7 bases from J, the junction contained 10 bases not matched to a gene. This CDR3 is 15 amino acids long.

The chain has TRBV7-2 and TRBJ2-5; no firm D call. Germline lookup yields CDR1 SGHTA and CDR2 FQGNSA. Trimming removed 5 bases from V and 7 bases from J, with 17 bases in between. The CDR3 extends over 14 amino acids. CDR3 nucleotide sequence: TGTGCCAGCAGCGTAGACTCGTACGCTGGGACCCAGTACTTC. Amino acids: CASSVDSYAGTQYF.

This clonotype was found a few times. The V gene is TRBV5-1, the J gene TRBJ2-7; 11 nucleotides line up with TRBD2. Germline V gene lookup returns CDR1 SGHRS and CDR2 YFSETQ. V gave up 2 bases and J gave up 1 base; unmatched junction bases: 5. The CDR3 is 16 amino acids. CDR3 in amino acids: CASSFSSSGRSYEQYF. The CDR3 DNA follows: TGCGCCAGCAGCTTCTCGTCTAGCGGGAGGTCCTACGAGCAGTACTTC.

The CDR3 nucleotides read TGCAGCGTGCACAGGGGCCAGAACACTGAAGCTTTCTTT. Translating it yields CSVHRGQNTEAFF. This chain joins TRBV29-1 and TRBJ1-1; 7 positions agree with TRBD1. CDR1 and CDR2 from the germline V gene are SQVTM and ANQGSEA. The ends lost 6 bases at V and 1 base at J; junction bases unmatched: 5. This CDR3 has 13 amino acids.